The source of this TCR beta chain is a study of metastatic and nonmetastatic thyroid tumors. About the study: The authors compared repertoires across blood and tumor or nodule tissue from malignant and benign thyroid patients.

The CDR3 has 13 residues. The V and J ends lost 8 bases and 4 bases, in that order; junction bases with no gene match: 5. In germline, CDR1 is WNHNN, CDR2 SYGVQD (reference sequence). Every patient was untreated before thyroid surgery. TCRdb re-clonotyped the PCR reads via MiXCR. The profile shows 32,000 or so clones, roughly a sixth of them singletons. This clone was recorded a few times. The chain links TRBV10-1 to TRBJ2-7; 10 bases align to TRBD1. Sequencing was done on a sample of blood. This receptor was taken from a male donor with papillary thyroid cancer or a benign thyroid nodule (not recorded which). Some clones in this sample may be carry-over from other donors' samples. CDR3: CASAGQGRYEQYF. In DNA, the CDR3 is TGCGCCAGCGCGGGACAGGGGCGATACGAGCAGTACTTC.